These 22 T cell receptor beta chains were sequenced from one sample in a study of sequential checkpoint blockade in melanoma. Stated treatment: randomized to nivolumab then ipilimumab (arm A) or the reverse (arm B). The assay was immunoSEQ multiplex PCR, and TCRdb's table has in-frame clones only and misses some. The sample includes 3,000 to 4,500 clones, more than 20% of them seen just once. This sample comprised tumor tissue (inferred from file names), obtained from a patient given nivolumab and ipilimumab in sequence. The receptors originated from a human donor with melanoma.

This clone is judged medium-sized. V gene TRBV11-3 combines with J gene TRBJ2-7, with D possibly being TRBD1 (6 bases). The CDR3 contains 15 residues. CDR1 is SGHNT and CDR2 is YENEEA in the germline V gene. V lost 7 bases and J 1 base, leaving 17 bases between the germline ends. The chain's CDR3 is CASTTTGSSSYEQYF. CDR3 sequence (DNA): TGTGCCAGCACAACGACAGGTTCGAGTTCCTACGAGCAGTACTTC.

This clone was observed a handful of times. The chain employs TRBV6-8 and TRBJ1-4; possibly TRBD1 for D (5 bases). Germline V gene lookup returns CDR1 MNHGY and CDR2 SAAAGT. V gave up 0 bases and J gave up 8 bases, with 19 bases separating them. This CDR3 contains 17 residues. The CDR3 DNA sequence: TGTGCCAGCAGTTACTCGAGAGGGACGGGGTCGGGGGAAAAACTGTTTTTT. Its translation: CASSYSRGTGSGEKLFF.

The J gene is TRBJ2-4, the V gene TRBV12-5; no firm D call. Germline V lookup: CDR1 LGHNT, CDR2 FRNRAP. CDR3 length equals 13 residues. The CDR3 spells CASTDIAKNIQYF. CDR3 bases: TGTGCCAGCACAGACATTGCCAAAAACATTCAGTACTTC.

There are a few counts of this clone. This chain connects TRBV6-8 to TRBJ1-5, with D unresolved. CDR1 and CDR2 (germline): MNHGY, SAAAGT. The CDR3 sequence is 14 residues long. Trimming took 0 bases from V and 4 from J, leaving 7 bases between them. CDR3 bases: TGTGCCAGCAGTTACTCGATTGAAAATCAGCCCCAGCATTTT. It is translated as CASSYSIENQPQHF.

The CDR3 protein is CASSHRGPNEKLFF. The CDR3 coding sequence is TGTGCCAGCTCACACAGGGGGCCTAATGAAAAACTGTTTTTT. This chain connects TRBV18 to TRBJ1-4, with 9 bases that match TRBD1. The germline CDR1 and CDR2 sequences are KGHSH and LQKENI. The CDR3 contains 14 residues. V lost 4 bases to trimming and J lost 3 bases; unmatched junction nucleotides: 0.

This clone has a handful of counts. This chain connects TRBV11-3 to TRBJ2-7; D remains ambiguous. Per germline, CDR1 SGHNT and CDR2 YENEEA. The CDR3 runs to 14 residues. The germline V and J ends were trimmed by 1 base and 3 bases, with 10 bases remaining between them. The CDR3 DNA reads TGTGCCAGCAGCTTAGGAAGGTTGGGCTACGAGCAGTACTTC. This encodes CASSLGRLGYEQYF.

This clone showed up just a few times. The chain carries TRBV18 and TRBJ2-7; D call uncertain. From germline, CDR1 is KGHSH and CDR2 LQKENI. The ends were cut back, 2 bases at V and 3 bases at J, with 11 bases in the middle. The CDR3 consists of 14 residues. CDR3 DNA: TGTGCCAGCTCACCAACCGGGTCTCACTACGAGCAGTACTTC. It codes for CASSPTGSHYEQYF.

This chain joins TRBV11-3 and TRBJ1-3; D might be TRBD1 (5 bases). The V gene's germline CDR1 is SGHNT and CDR2 YENEEA. CDR3 length equals 14 residues. Deletions cut 0 bases from V and 9 bases from J, with 12 bases between. The CDR3: CASSLDRAMVTIYF. Here the CDR3 DNA reads TGTGCCAGCAGCTTAGACAGGGCCATGGTCACCATATATTTT. The variable domain in full, completed from reference TRBV11-3 and TRBJ1-3, reads EAGVVQSPRYKIIEKKQPVAFWCNPISGHNTLYWYLQNLGQGPELLIRYENEEAVDDSQLPKDRFSAERLKGVDSTLKIQPAELGDSAVYLCASSLDRAMVTIYFGEGSWLTVV.

The J gene is TRBJ2-7, the V gene TRBV11-3; no reliable D call. CDR1 is SGHNT and CDR2 is YENEEA in the germline V gene. Trimming removed 5 bases at V and 4 bases at J, with 15 bases between. This CDR3 region has 14 residues. The CDR3 here is CASSPRLGYYEQYF. CDR3 DNA sequence: TGTGCCAGCAGCCCGCGTCTAGGGTATTACGAGCAGTACTTC.

This clone was seen at least ten times. CDR3 residues: CASSYSSMTRYGYTF. The CDR3, as DNA: TGTGCCAGCAGTTACTCGAGTATGACTCGGTATGGCTACACCTTC. This rearrangement joins TRBV6-8 to TRBJ1-2, with D unresolved. The CDR3 totals 15 residues. Trimming left V 0 bases short and J 5 bases short, with 13 bases between. Germline CDR1 reads MNHGY; CDR2 reads SAAAGT.

V usage is TRBV19 and J usage is TRBJ1-4; no firm D call. V was shortened by 1 base and J by 5 bases, with 11 bases between the two germline ends. Looked up from germline, CDR1 is LNHDA and CDR2 is SQIVND (reference sequence). The CDR3 is 15 residues long. Here the CDR3 reads CASSIVSNRNEKLFF. The CDR3 DNA reads as TGTGCCAGTAGTATAGTGAGTAACAGAAATGAAAAACTGTTTTTT. Full variable domain (rest looked up from reference TRBV19 and TRBJ1-4): DGGITQSPKYLFRKEGQNVTLSCEQNLNHDAMYWYRQDPGQGLRLIYYSQIVNDFQKGDIAEGYSVSREKKESFPLTVTSAQKNPTAFYLCASSIVSNRNEKLFFGSGTQLSVL.

CDR3 region: CASSVSIGQGGAEAFF. CDR3 coding DNA: TGTGCCAGCAGCGTCTCCATTGGACAGGGGGGAGCTGAAGCTTTCTTT. This chain links TRBV9 with TRBJ1-1; 10 nucleotides match TRBD1. Germline V gives CDR1 SGDLS, CDR2 YYNGEE. V was pared by 2 bases and J by 6 bases, with 10 bases of the junction left unmatched. The CDR3 loop spans 16 amino acids.

This clone showed up just once. J is TRBJ1-1 and V is TRBV19, with D perhaps TRBD1 (5 bases). CDR3 size: 13 residues. The V gene's germline CDR1 is LNHDA and CDR2 SQIVND (reference sequence). The V end was cut by 7 bases, the J end by 3 bases, with 12 bases between. The CDR3 loop reads CASMWPGDTEAFF. In DNA form, the CDR3 reads TGTGCCAGTATGTGGCCGGGGGACACTGAAGCTTTCTTT.

This clone was detected only once. The chain recombines TRBV30 with TRBJ2-1; no definite D call. This CDR3 comprises 17 residues. V gave up 1 base and J gave up 0 bases, with 16 bases separating them. Germline CDR1 reads GTSNPN; CDR2 reads SVGIG (reference sequence). The CDR3 loop reads CAWSGARWTYSYNEQFF. As DNA, the CDR3 is TGTGCCTGGAGTGGAGCCAGATGGACCTACTCCTACAATGAGCAGTTCTTC.

V is TRBV19 and J is TRBJ2-3; the D is unclear. Trimming pared 5 bases from V and 6 bases from J, leaving 12 bases between. The germline CDR1 and CDR2 sequences are LNHDA and SQIVND (reference sequence). The CDR3 has 13 amino acids. Written as DNA, the CDR3 is TGTGCCAGTAGTCGCCCGTCCACGGATACGCAGTATTTT. This gives the protein CASSRPSTDTQYF.

This chain joins TRBV10-2 and TRBJ1-1; no clear D. V was clipped by 1 base and J by 3 bases, with 12 bases between them. Looked up from germline, CDR1 is WSHSY and CDR2 is SAAADI. This CDR3 contains 15 residues. The CDR3 region is CASSEYSPSDTEAFF. Written as DNA, the CDR3 is TGCGCCAGCAGTGAGTACAGCCCTAGCGACACTGAAGCTTTCTTT.

This clone is labeled as large. V is TRBV6-8 and J is TRBJ1-5; D is ambiguous. The CDR3 extends over 13 amino acids. Trimming shortened V by 4 bases and J by 2 bases, and 6 bases separated the two germline ends. Per germline, CDR1 MNHGY and CDR2 SAAAGT. CDR3 in amino acids: CASSSWGNQPQHF. The CDR3 coding sequence is TGTGCCAGCAGTTCTTGGGGCAATCAGCCCCAGCATTTT.

This clone is categorized as medium-sized. The chain has TRBV11-3 and TRBJ1-5; no clear D gene. This CDR3 is 15 amino acids long. Trimming shortened V by 1 base and J by 4 bases, and 11 bases separated the two germline ends. Per germline, CDR1 SGHNT and CDR2 YENEEA. The CDR3 bases are TGTGCCAGCAGCTTAGTAGGTTCCGGGAATCAGCCCCAGCATTTT. This gives the protein CASSLVGSGNQPQHF.

This clone is categorized as medium-sized (0.01 to 0.1%). The chain carries TRBV11-3 and TRBJ2-1; TRBD1 matches at 7 bases. The CDR3 loop spans 16 amino acids. From germline, CDR1 is SGHNT and CDR2 YENEEA. V gave up 1 base and J gave up 7 bases; unmatched junction bases: 10. DNA for the CDR3: TGTGCCAGCAGCTTAGGTCGGGACAGTTTAGGGAATGAGCAGTTCTTC. The encoded protein is CASSLGRDSLGNEQFF.

The chain recombines TRBV25-1 with TRBJ1-5; D gene uncertain. The CDR3 is made up of 13 amino acids. Germline values: CDR1 MGHDK, CDR2 SYGVNS. V was shortened by 8 bases and J by 4 bases, with 12 bases between the two germline ends. CDR3 sequence: CASSGWANQPQHF. The CDR3 bases are TGTGCCAGCTCAGGTTGGGCAAATCAGCCCCAGCATTTT.

This clone has just a few counts. The gene calls are TRBV11-3 and TRBJ2-1; 12 nucleotides match TRBD2. Germline V gene data show CDR1 as SGHNT and CDR2 as YENEEA. There are 17 residues in the CDR3. The trim removed 4 bases at V and 3 bases at J, leaving 7 bases unmatched. The CDR3 DNA sequence: TGTGCCAGCAGCTCTGATCTAGCGGGGGGGCTCTACAATGAGCAGTTCTTC. Translating it yields CASSSDLAGGLYNEQFF.

This chain links TRBV11-3 with TRBJ1-4, with D unclear. Germline V CDR1 and CDR2: SGHNT, YENEEA. V gave up 5 bases and J gave up 0 bases, with 16 bases separating them. The CDR3 runs to 17 residues. In nucleotides, the CDR3 is TGTGCCAGCAGCCAAGTTTTCTTTTCTGCAACTAATGAAAAACTGTTTTTT. Translated: CASSQVFFSATNEKLFF.